Presented here are 15 T cell receptor beta chains from one specimen sequenced in a study of glioma-infiltrating T cells. Amplification of TCR alpha and beta CDR3 regions from RNA used iRepertoire nested multiplex PCR. TCRdb analysed the multiplex PCR reads with MiXCR anew, one entry per CDR3 protein. Among around 180,000 distinct CDR3 sequences listed, approximately 40% were seen once. Sequencing input: glioma tissue, nonneoplastic brain tissue, or PBMCs (not recorded which). The source is a human donor with low-grade glioma or glioblastoma, undergoing nonglioma brain surgery, or in good health (not recorded which).

Concerning this clonotype: A read error may explain this, as a much larger clone is one base away. This chain connects TRBV2 to TRBJ2-2; 11 bases are a match to TRBD2. The CDR3 has 14 amino acids. The V segment lost 6 bases and the J segment 6 bases; nucleotides outside the gene matches: 3. Per the germline V gene, CDR1 is SNHLY and CDR2 is FYNNEI. The CDR3 loop is CASSRLAGSGELFF. In DNA, the CDR3 is TGTGCCAGCAGCCGACTAGCGGGATCCGGGGAGCTGTTTTTT.

The gene calls are TRBV2 and TRBJ1-1, with D possibly being TRBD1 (5 bases). Trimming pared 3 bases from V and 3 bases from J, leaving 14 bases between. Looked up from germline, CDR1 is SNHLY and CDR2 is FYNNEI. CDR3 length: 15 residues. This CDR3 reads CASSDDAGSDTEAFF. The CDR3 bases are TGTGCCAGCAGTGATGATGCAGGGTCGGACACTGAAGCTTTCTTT. The full variable domain, rest sourced from reference TRBV2 and TRBJ1-1, is EPEVTQTPSHQVTQMGQEVILRCVPISNHLYFYWYRQILGQKVEFLVSFYNNEISEKSEIFDDQFSVERPDGSNFTLKIRSTKLEDSAMYFCASSDDAGSDTEAFFGQGTRLTVV.

This clonotype was counted only a few times. This rearrangement joins TRBV14 to TRBJ2-3, with 9 bases identical to TRBD1. Unmatched junction bases numbered 10, after V lost 3 bases and J lost 3 bases. The CDR3 is made up of 17 amino acids. CDR1 SGHDN and CDR2 FVKESK come from the germline V gene. CDR3 residues: CASSHTMDRGRTDTQYF. CDR3 sequence (DNA): TGTGCCAGCAGCCATACAATGGACAGGGGACGGACAGATACGCAGTATTTT. Full variable domain (rest looked up from reference TRBV14 and TRBJ2-3): EAGVTQFPSHSVIEKGQTVTLRCDPISGHDNLYWYRRVMGKEIKFLLHFVKESKQDESGMPNNRFLAERTGGTYSTLKVQPAELEDSGVYFCASSHTMDRGRTDTQYFGPGTRLTVL.

Concerning this clonotype: A read error may be the cause here, since a much bigger clone is one base away. The genes are TRBV13 and TRBJ2-1; D not certain. The CDR3 spans 12 residues. CDR1 PRHDT and CDR2 FYEKMQ come from the germline V gene (reference sequence). Trimming removed 8 bases from V and 8 bases from J, with 13 bases in between. CDR3 region: CASGRLGYEQFF. DNA for the CDR3: TGTGCCAGCGGAAGACTGGGGTATGAGCAGTTCTTC.

For the CDR3, the DNA is TGTGCCAGTAGTAGGACAGAGAAGACTGAAGCTTTCTTT. The encoded protein is CASSRTEKTEAFF. The rearrangement uses TRBV19 and TRBJ1-1; D is perhaps TRBD1 (6 bases). The CDR3 is made up of 13 amino acids. V was pared by 4 bases and J by 5 bases, with 11 bases between. CDR1 and CDR2 from the germline V gene are LNHDA and SQIVND (reference sequence).

Note on this clonotype: With a much larger clone just one base away, this may be a read error. The rearrangement uses TRBV7-9 and TRBJ2-7, with D unresolved. Germline V gene data show CDR1 as SEHNR and CDR2 as FQNEAQ (reference sequence). The CDR3 sequence is 13 residues long. The V and J ends lost 6 bases and 3 bases respectively, with 12 bases between them. The CDR3 DNA reads as TGTGCCAGCAGGTTTTTTTTGAGCTACGAGCAGTACTTC. It is translated as CASRFFLSYEQYF.

This clonotype occurred many times. V gene TRBV20-1 combines with J gene TRBJ2-1, with D unclear. V was cut by 6 bases and J by 8 bases, with 11 bases left in between. The CDR3 length is 11 residues. Germline CDR1 DFQATT, CDR2 SNEGSKA (reference sequence). This CDR3 reads CSATLSDEQFF. As DNA, the CDR3 is TGCAGTGCGACCCTCTCGGATGAGCAGTTCTTC.

This clonotype showed up many times. J is TRBJ2-5 and V is TRBV14, with TRBD2 as a possible D gene (6 bases). The CDR3 sequence is 13 residues long. V dropped 1 base and J dropped 4 bases, with 7 bases sitting between them. Germline assignment: CDR1 SGHDN and CDR2 FVKESK. The CDR3 region is CASSQAGGETQYF. CDR3 DNA sequence: TGTGCCAGCAGCCAAGCCGGGGGAGAGACCCAGTACTTC.

A single count supports this clonotype. This rearrangement joins TRBV29-1 to TRBJ1-1; D unclear. The CDR3 is made up of 15 amino acids. CDR1 SQVTM and CDR2 ANQGSEA come from the germline V gene. The V end was cut by 6 bases, the J end by 5 bases, with 22 bases between. The CDR3 DNA sequence: TGCAGCGTCATCCCCTTTGGCAGTTGGGATACTGAAGCTTTCTTT. This encodes CSVIPFGSWDTEAFF.

This clonotype occurred a few times. This rearrangement joins TRBV10-3 to TRBJ2-3, with D perhaps TRBD1 or TRBD2 (5 bases each). The CDR3 extends over 18 amino acids. From germline, CDR1 is ENHRY and CDR2 SYGVKD. Between the trimmed V and J ends, which lost 2 bases and 0 bases, there was a span of 18 bases. The CDR3 protein is CAISEGGTGASSTDTQYF. The CDR3, as DNA: TGTGCCATCAGTGAGGGAGGAACAGGCGCTTCAAGCACAGATACGCAGTATTTT.

Ten or more counts support this clonotype. The gene calls are TRBV28 and TRBJ1-1, with D hard to call. This CDR3 contains 14 residues. V was trimmed by 6 bases and J by 4 bases, leaving 15 bases between them. Germline V gene sequence: CDR1 MDHEN, CDR2 SYDVKM. The CDR3 protein is CASSQGRLGTEAFF. In nucleotides, the CDR3 is TGTGCCAGCAGCCAAGGGAGATTGGGCACTGAAGCTTTCTTT.

The chain links TRBV2 to TRBJ2-7; 7 bases map to TRBD1. This CDR3 region has 15 residues. Germline V gives CDR1 SNHLY, CDR2 FYNNEI. Losses at the gene ends were 6 bases for V and 0 bases for J; bases not matched to a gene: 8. The CDR3 protein is CASSVDRVGSYEQYF. In nucleotides, the CDR3 is TGTGCCAGCAGCGTTGACAGGGTCGGCTCCTACGAGCAGTACTTC.

This clonotype appeared once. The CDR3 loop reads CSASASGKTETQYF. For the CDR3, the DNA is TGCAGTGCAAGCGCTAGCGGCAAGACAGAGACCCAGTACTTC. The V gene is TRBV20-1, the J gene TRBJ2-5, with 7 bases fitting TRBD2. The V gene's germline CDR1 is DFQATT and CDR2 SNEGSKA (reference sequence). The CDR3 covers 14 residues. The V and J ends lost 6 bases and 4 bases, in that order; junction bases with no gene match: 11.

As to this clonotype: This could be a read error, since a much larger clone is one nucleotide away. This chain uses TRBV20-1 with TRBJ2-1, with TRBD2 as a possible D gene (6 bases). The germline V gene encodes CDR1 DFQATT and CDR2 SNEGSKA (reference sequence). The length of the CDR3 is 16 residues. Trimming removed 3 bases from V and 5 bases from J, with 20 bases in between. The CDR3 loop reads CSARFPGGTCHNEQFF. The DNA of the CDR3 is TGCAGTGCTAGGTTTCCGGGCGGGACTTGCCACAATGAGCAGTTCTTC.

The chain recombines TRBV7-2 with TRBJ2-5; 11 nucleotides line up with TRBD2. J lost 4 bases, V lost 6 bases, and 4 bases had no gene match. In germline, CDR1 is SGHTA, CDR2 FQGNSA. The CDR3 consists of 14 residues. CDR3 residues: CASSIAGGGETQYF. The CDR3 DNA sequence: TGTGCCAGCAGTATAGCGGGAGGGGGAGAGACCCAGTACTTC.